The T cell receptor (beta chain) described here comes from a study of T cells expressing NK-cell markers. Study summary: All TCR beta repertoires analysed originated from sorted CD3+CD56+NKG2C+, CD3+CD56+NKG2C- and CD3+CD56-NKG2C+ T cells. Study-wide results and limits: Unclear, still, was the HCMV specificity of the expanded NKG2C+ T cell clones.

The CDR3 length is 15 residues. Germline V gene data show CDR1 as SGDLS and CDR2 as YYNGEE. TCRdb reprocessed the 5' RACE reads and reports one entry per CDR3 protein, with no DNA. The ten most abundant clones cover around 12% of a sample with just under 150,000 distinct CDR3 sequences. Turning to this clonotype: Its antigen is still unknown.

The receptor comes from a man between 18 and 35 years old in good health. V and J are TRBV9 and TRBJ2-1; TCRdb returns TRBD2, unconfirmable since there is no DNA. Sequencing was done on a sample of blood T cells: a sorted CD56 or NKG2C T cell subset, CD4+ or CD8+ T cells, or bulk PBMC T cells (not recorded which). This CDR3 reads CASSESGGPYNEQFF.